The rows below give T cell receptor beta chains drawn from one sample of a study of CD8 T cells in ankylosing spondylitis. MiXCR, run by TCRdb on the 5' RACE reads, gives a single entry per CDR3 protein. The data show about 240,000 distinct CDR3 sequences, 7.5% to 9% seen once. The sequenced sample was blood, either unsorted or a sorted T cell fraction (not recorded which). Receptors were obtained from a male donor with ankylosing spondylitis or in good health (not recorded which). Both conserved end residues are part of each CDR3. The D gene is left open where the match is weak. Size tells how often a clone was seen (once, few, many) or the class of an expanded clone, and some rows leave it out.

d_call j_call v_call clone_size cdr3_aa cdr3_nt
TRBD2 TRBJ2-1 TRBV7-6 - CASSPSGGAAKGQFF TGTGCCAGCAGCCCCAGCGGGGGGGCGGCTAAGGGGCAGTTCTTC
TRBD2 TRBJ2-7 TRBV7-6 - CASSSFGGGSYEQYF TGTGCCAGCAGCTCCTTCGGGGGGGGGTCCTACGAGCAGTACTTC
- TRBJ2-5 TRBV5-1 many CASSQRETQHF TGCGCCAGCAGCCAGAGGGAGACCCAGCACTTC
- TRBJ2-5 TRBV29-1 - CSARGTNQETQYF TGCAGCGCCCGGGGGACCAACCAAGAGACCCAGTACTTC
TRBD1 TRBJ2-1 TRBV18 many CASSSTGDFYNEQFF TGTGCCAGCTCATCGACAGGGGATTTCTACAATGAGCAGTTCTTC
- TRBJ1-2 TRBV20-1 many CSARDPRQGGYTF TGCAGTGCTAGAGATCCGCGGCAGGGCGGCTACACCTTC
TRBD2 TRBJ2-1 TRBV5-5 - CASRLSVSGRGSYNEQFF TGTGCCAGCAGATTAAGCGTTAGCGGGAGGGGCTCCTACAATGAGCAGTTCTTC
TRBD1 TRBJ1-1 TRBV20-1 many CSAPRQGANTEAFF TGCAGTGCTCCACGACAGGGCGCGAACACTGAAGCTTTCTTT
- TRBJ2-5 TRBV11-2 - CASSKTPVETQYF TGTGCCAGCAGCAAGACCCCCGTAGAGACCCAGTACTTC
TRBD1 TRBJ2-1 TRBV29-1 many CSVVLGQALYNEQFF TGCAGCGTTGTACTCGGACAGGCCCTCTACAATGAGCAGTTCTTC
- TRBJ2-1 TRBV14 few CASSQPKGSKKGEQFF TGTGCCAGCAGCCAACCTAAAGGGTCTAAGAAGGGTGAGCAGTTCTTC
- TRBJ1-2 TRBV7-9 many CASSAGTGGDWYGYTF TGTGCCAGCAGCGCAGGGACGGGCGGGGATTGGTATGGCTACACCTTC
TRBD2 TRBJ2-3 TRBV14 - CASSQAGVSSDTQYF TGTGCCAGCAGCCAGGCGGGGGTATCTTCAGATACGCAGTATTTT
- TRBJ1-4 TRBV4-2 few CASSTRPDAGNEKLFF TGTGCCAGCAGCACTCGCCCGGACGCGGGTAATGAAAAACTGTTTTTT
- TRBJ1-3 TRBV7-9 many CASSSQGVYSGNTIYF TGTGCCAGCAGCTCCCAGGGAGTTTACTCTGGAAACACCATATATTTT
- TRBJ2-1 TRBV5-1 many CASSPLNSKDNEQFF TGCGCCAGCAGCCCCCTTAATAGTAAGGACAATGAGCAGTTCTTC
- TRBJ2-1 TRBV7-2 many CASSLADPSYNEQFF TGTGCCAGCAGCTTAGCGGACCCCTCCTACAATGAGCAGTTCTTC
- TRBJ2-2 TRBV7-9 - CASSGWERELFF TGTGCCAGCAGCGGGTGGGAAAGGGAGCTGTTTTTT
- TRBJ1-5 TRBV7-2 few CASSAQTSGRQPQHF TGTGCCAGCAGCGCCCAGACGTCCGGACGGCAGCCCCAGCATTTT
TRBD2 TRBJ2-3 TRBV5-1 many CASSSGLAGTDTQYF TGCGCCAGCAGCTCCGGACTAGCGGGGACAGATACGCAGTATTTT
- TRBJ2-1 TRBV3-1 many CASSFRQWDEQFF TGTGCCAGCAGCTTCCGACAGTGGGATGAGCAGTTCTTC
- TRBJ2-1 TRBV11-1 many CASSLDRDPYNEQFF TGTGCCAGCAGCTTAGACAGAGACCCCTACAATGAGCAGTTCTTC
TRBD2 TRBJ2-7 TRBV29-1 many CSTGVAGRYEQYF TGCAGCACCGGGGTAGCGGGGAGGTACGAGCAGTACTTC
- TRBJ2-1 TRBV28 - CASRVTDNEQFF TGTGCCAGCAGGGTAACCGACAATGAGCAGTTCTTC
TRBD2 TRBJ2-1 TRBV11-2 many CASSKTSGPHNEQFF TGTGCCAGCAGCAAGACTAGCGGCCCCCACAATGAGCAGTTCTTC
- TRBJ1-5 TRBV7-2 many CASSPDRINQPQHF TGTGCCAGCAGTCCTGACAGGATCAATCAGCCCCAGCATTTT
- TRBJ2-5 TRBV7-8 once CASSLEAYQETQYF TGTGCCAGCAGCTTAGAGGCTTACCAAGAGACCCAGTACTTC
- TRBJ2-5 TRBV12-3/TRBV12-4 many CASSGRQGYQETQYF TGTGCCAGCAGTGGACGTCAGGGGTACCAAGAGACCCAGTACTTC
TRBD2 TRBJ2-7 TRBV30 - CAWSVRLAGSYEQYF TGTGCCTGGAGTGTAAGACTAGCGGGGTCCTACGAGCAGTACTTC
TRBD1 TRBJ2-7 TRBV19 many CASSITGTGLYEQYF TGTGCCAGTAGTATAACCGGGACAGGACTCTACGAGCAGTACTTC
TRBD1 TRBJ2-7 TRBV12-3/TRBV12-4 many CASSQYGTGIHEQYF TGTGCCAGCAGTCAGTACGGGACAGGGATACACGAGCAGTACTTC
TRBD2 TRBJ2-3 TRBV12-3/TRBV12-4 - CASSFAGGDTQYF TGTGCCAGCAGTTTCGCGGGAGGAGATACGCAGTATTTT
TRBD1 TRBJ1-6 TRBV5-1 many CASSLGQGNSPLHF TGTGCCAGCAGCCTGGGACAGGGGAATTCACCCCTCCACTTT
TRBD2 TRBJ2-3 TRBV7-2 many CASSFRAGGSTDTQYF TGTGCCAGCAGCTTTCGGGCGGGGGGGAGCACAGATACGCAGTATTTT
- TRBJ2-5 TRBV7-8 few CASSLVGRGVGTQYF TGTGCCAGCAGCTTAGTGGGGCGTGGAGTAGGGACCCAGTACTTC
- TRBJ2-5 TRBV5-1 many CASSQGFQQETQYF TGCGCCAGCAGCCAGGGTTTTCAACAAGAGACCCAGTACTTC
TRBD2 TRBJ2-7 TRBV20-1 many CSARSGTSGGLSYEQYF TGCAGTGCTAGATCGGGGACTAGCGGGGGGCTATCCTACGAGCAGTACTTC
TRBD1 TRBJ2-3 TRBV5-1 many CASSLGGGKDTQYF TGCGCCAGCAGCTTGGGAGGGGGCAAAGATACGCAGTATTTT
TRBD2 TRBJ2-3 TRBV7-2 many CASSSPLAGRSDTQYF TGTGCCAGCAGCTCACCCTTAGCGGGACGGTCAGATACGCAGTATTTT
TRBD2 TRBJ2-3 TRBV6-1 - CASSGLAGTGDTEYF TGTGCCAGCAGCGGACTAGCGGGAACTGGCGATACGGAGTATTTT
TRBD2 TRBJ2-1 TRBV20-1 few CSARDLWREGLLDEQFF TGCAGTGCTAGAGACCTTTGGCGGGAGGGCCTTTTAGATGAGCAGTTCTTC
TRBD2 TRBJ2-7 TRBV9 many CASSEGLDPSSYEQYF TGTGCCAGCAGCGAGGGACTAGACCCCAGCTCCTACGAGCAGTACTTC
TRBD1 TRBJ2-7 TRBV18 many CASSPRDSSYEQYF TGTGCCAGCTCACCTCGGGACAGTAGCTACGAGCAGTACTTC
TRBD1 TRBJ1-2 TRBV6-2/TRBV6-3 many CATNQLVPDRGNYGYTF TGTGCCACCAACCAGTTAGTCCCGGACAGGGGTAACTATGGCTACACCTTC
- TRBJ2-7 TRBV5-1 - CASGETAYEQYF TGCGCCAGCGGGGAGACCGCCTACGAGCAGTACTTC
- TRBJ2-7 TRBV6-1 - CASSPGATYEQYF TGTGCCAGCAGCCCCGGGGCCACCTACGAGCAGTACTTC
TRBD2 TRBJ2-7 TRBV15 - CATSHEASGGYEQYF TGTGCCACCAGCCACGAGGCTAGCGGAGGCTACGAGCAGTACTTC
TRBD2 TRBJ2-7 TRBV3-1 - CASSPRSGDTYEQYF TGTGCCAGCAGCCCACGGAGCGGGGATACCTACGAGCAGTACTTC
TRBD2 TRBJ2-2 TRBV12-3/TRBV12-4 many CASTTAGGLTGELFF TGTGCCAGCACTACAGCGGGAGGGCTCACCGGGGAGCTGTTTTTT
- TRBJ2-5 TRBV19 - CASSTNRETQYF TGTGCCAGTAGTACAAACCGGGAGACCCAGTACTTC
- TRBJ1-2 TRBV5-1 many CASSLGDREHGYTF TGCGCCAGCAGCTTGGGAGACCGGGAGCATGGCTACACCTTC
- TRBJ1-2 TRBV30 once CAWSSGNYGYTF TGTGCCTGGAGTTCCGGGAATTATGGCTACACCTTC
TRBD1 TRBJ2-1 TRBV9 many CASSTGQGSYNEQFF TGTGCCAGCAGCACCGGACAGGGTTCTTACAATGAGCAGTTCTTC
- TRBJ1-2 TRBV18 many CASSPTGEMGYTF TGTGCCAGCTCACCGACGGGGGAGATGGGCTACACCTTC
TRBD1 TRBJ1-5 TRBV20-1 many CSAGGTAKNQPQHF TGCAGTGCTGGCGGGACAGCCAAAAATCAGCCCCAGCATTTT
- TRBJ2-5 TRBV27 many CASSTVGETQYF TGTGCCAGCAGCACTGTGGGCGAGACCCAGTACTTC
- TRBJ2-7 TRBV10-3 - CAISEVIKSYEQYF TGTGCCATCAGTGAAGTTATTAAATCCTACGAGCAGTACTTC
- TRBJ2-7 TRBV7-2 many CASSLGEGSYEQYF TGTGCCAGCAGCTTAGGCGAGGGCTCCTACGAGCAGTACTTC